These 10 T cell receptor beta chains were all obtained from the same sample, sequenced in a study of blood T cells in healthy people across ages. PCR was performed a second time for roughly 6 to 12 cycles using a sample-barcoded 5' primer and a J-beta primer mix. MiXCR was run by TCRdb on the 5' RACE reads, yielding one entry per CDR3 protein. In the table there are 1.5 million to 2 million distinct CDR3 sequences, roughly 27% of which are singletons. The specimen sequenced was blood. The receptors were sampled from a woman in her 30s in good health.

The chain has TRBV20-1 and TRBJ2-7; 9 bases fit TRBD1. Germline CDR1 and CDR2: DFQATT and SNEGSKA (reference sequence). J gave up 5 bases and V 6 bases, and 8 bases lay outside the gene matches. The CDR3 runs to 13 residues. CDR3 protein: CSAQTGTGNEQYF. Written as DNA, the CDR3 is TGCAGTGCCCAGACCGGGACAGGGAACGAGCAGTACTTC.

The chain uses TRBV5-1 and TRBJ2-5; maybe TRBD2 (5 bases). In germline, CDR1 is SGHRS, CDR2 YFSETQ. CDR3 length equals 13 residues. Between the trimmed V and J ends, which lost 4 bases and 5 bases, there was a span of 12 bases. The CDR3, as DNA: TGCGCCAGCAGCCAAACGACGGGGGAGACCCAGTACTTC. Its protein product is CASSQTTGETQYF.

The chain carries TRBV5-5 and TRBJ2-1, with 10 bases lining up with TRBD2. The J call may be faulty, since TRBJ2-7 better matches the DNA end. The CDR3 loop spans 17 amino acids. The V gene's germline CDR1 is SGHKS and CDR2 YYEKEE (reference sequence). CDR3 DNA sequence: TGTGCCAGCAGCTTGGAGCTAGCGGGAGTTTTTTACAATGAGCAGTACTTC. Translating it yields CASSLELAGVFYNEQYF.

In DNA form, the CDR3 reads TGTGCCAGCAGCGAAGTAGTCTACGAGCAGTACTTC. It yields the protein CASSEVVYEQYF. V is TRBV11-2 and J is TRBJ2-4; D uncertain. The J call may be wrong; the DNA end is better matched by TRBJ2-7. There are 12 residues in the CDR3. Germline V CDR1 and CDR2: SGHAT, FQNNGV.

This clonotype was seen at least ten times. V usage is TRBV29-1 and J usage is TRBJ2-1; TRBD2 agrees at 8 bases. Germline CDR1 is SQVTM and CDR2 is ANQGSEA. This CDR3 has 15 residues. V was pared by 5 bases and J by 0 bases, with 6 bases of the junction left unmatched. In nucleotides, the CDR3 is TGCAGCGTTCCGAGCGGGGGCAGCTCCTACAATGAGCAGTTCTTC. The encoded protein is CSVPSGGSSYNEQFF.

The J gene is TRBJ2-5, the V gene TRBV28, with 13 bases lining up with TRBD2. The tail of the sequence fits TRBJ2-7 better, so the J call may be wrong. From germline, CDR1 is MDHEN and CDR2 SYDVKM. The CDR3 is 16 residues long. CDR3 DNA: TGTGCCAGCAGCAAAGGACTAGCGGGGGCCTGCTACGAGCAGTACTTC. This sequence encodes CASSKGLAGACYEQYF.

In the case of this clonotype: A much larger clone is a single base away; this may be a read error. The V and J genes are TRBV20-1 and TRBJ1-2, with D possibly being TRBD1 (5 bases). CDR1 and CDR2 from the germline V gene are DFQATT and SNEGSKA (reference sequence). There are 11 residues in the CDR3. The CDR3 spells CSASNGHGCTF. The CDR3 bases are TGCAGTGCTAGTAACGGACATGGCTGCACCTTC.

The rearrangement joins TRBV7-2 to TRBJ2-1; 8 bases agree with TRBD1. J lost 0 bases, V lost 3 bases, and 16 bases had no gene match. Germline V gene lookup returns CDR1 SGHTA and CDR2 FQGNSA. This CDR3 has 20 residues. The CDR3 region is CASSFGQGGPLGSSYNEQFF. The CDR3 nucleotides read TGTGCCAGCAGCTTCGGACAGGGAGGTCCCTTGGGGAGCTCCTACAATGAGCAGTTCTTC.

The chain recombines TRBV9 with TRBJ1-4; TRBD1 might be the D (6 bases). V gave up 3 bases and J gave up 5 bases, with 11 bases separating them. This CDR3 is 14 amino acids long. Germline V gene lookup returns CDR1 SGDLS and CDR2 YYNGEE. This chain's CDR3 is CASSALGQNEKLFF. The CDR3 bases are TGTGCCAGCAGCGCCCTCGGACAGAATGAAAAACTGTTTTTT. The whole variable domain, remainder taken from reference TRBV9 and TRBJ1-4, is DSGVTQTPKHLITATGQRVTLRCSPRSGDLSVYWYQQSLDQGLQFLIQYYNGEERAKGNILERFSAQQFPDLHSELNLSSLELGDSALYFCASSALGQNEKLFFGSGTQLSVL.

This clonotype was observed a handful of times. CDR3 in amino acids: CASSLEGQGPQYF. The CDR3, as DNA: TGTGCCAGCAGCTTAGAAGGACAGGGACCTCAGTACTTC. The rearrangement uses TRBV7-2 and TRBJ2-7; TRBD1 matches at 8 bases. Per germline, CDR1 SGHTA and CDR2 FQGNSA. Trimming took 1 base from V and 10 from J; bases not matched to a gene: 6. The CDR3 sequence is 13 residues long. Based on the CDR3 plus reference TRBV7-2 and TRBJ2-7, the full variable domain is GAGVSQSPSNKVTEKGKDVELRCDPISGHTALYWYRQSLGQGLEFLIYFQGNSAPDKSGLPSDRFSAERTGGSVSTLTIQRTQQEDSAVYLCASSLEGQGPQYFGPGTRLTVT.